This TCR beta chain was sequenced during a study of spatial heterogeneity in lung cancer. This clonotype was found a few times. In TCRdb, the 5' RACE reads were re-called with MiXCR into one record per CDR3 protein. This sample has 110,000 or so distinct CDR3 sequences, with more than 10% found just once. V was pared by 6 bases and J by 3 bases, with 9 bases between. The CDR3 consists of 11 residues. The germline V gene has CDR1 DFQATT and CDR2 SNEGSKA (reference sequence). Documented time point: blood at routine non-recurrence follow-up after resection. The chain combines TRBV20-1 with TRBJ2-7; D gene uncertain. The TCR was taken from a female donor with early-stage non-small cell lung cancer. This specimen consisted of PBMCs, obtained at follow-up. CDR3 nucleotides: TGCAGTGCCCCCCTCTACTACGAGCAGTACTTC. Protein sequence: CSAPLYYEQYF.